A selection of T cell receptor beta chains follows, all from one sample in a study of blood T cell repertoires in COVID-19. Repertoires were generated with immunoSEQ multiplex PCR, while TCRdb's copy carries only in-frame clones and drops some. The data show about 170,000 clones, around 81% seen once. The sample taken for sequencing was peripheral blood. All receptors derive from a human donor with acute or convalescent COVID-19. The donor label of this sample is uncertain. Both conserved end residues are part of each CDR3. Each record gives: V gene, D gene, clone size, J gene, CDR3 protein, CDR3 DNA. A D gene is named only where the DNA matches it firmly. The size field is filled for only some rows; it gives once, few, many or a size class.

TRBV6-5,.,few,TRBJ2-7,CASSYSIAGEQYF,TGTGCCAGCAGTTACTCGATCGCAGGCGAGCAGTACTTC
TRBV4-1,.,.,TRBJ1-2,CASSQVGGAGYTF,TGCGCCAGCAGCCAAGTTGGGGGGGCAGGCTACACCTTC
TRBV19,TRBD1,.,TRBJ1-3,CASSIMAQGGSSGNTIYF,TGTGCCAGTAGTATAATGGCACAGGGGGGCAGCTCTGGAAACACCATATATTTT
TRBV5-8,TRBD1,.,TRBJ1-2,CASSLDGGGSGYTF,TGTGCCAGCAGCTTGGATGGAGGGGGCTCTGGCTACACCTTC
TRBV18,.,.,TRBJ1-1,CASSSSEHTEAFF,TGTGCCAGCTCATCCAGCGAGCACACTGAAGCTTTCTTT
TRBV21-1,.,.,TRBJ2-1,CASDRERYEQFF,TGTGCCAGTGACAGGGAAAGGTATGAGCAGTTCTTC
TRBV6-5,.,once,TRBJ1-5,CASNKGTYSNQPQHF,TGTGCCAGCAATAAAGGGACATATAGCAATCAGCCCCAGCATTTT
TRBV6-5,TRBD1,once,TRBJ1-2,CASSSPGQGAVGYTF,TGTGCCAGCAGTTCACCGGGACAGGGGGCGGTTGGCTACACCTTC
TRBV28,TRBD2,.,TRBJ2-1,CASSWASGTNEQFF,TGTGCCAGCAGTTGGGCTAGCGGGACGAATGAGCAGTTCTTC
TRBV6-5,.,.,TRBJ2-3,CASRQGPGATDTQYF,TGTGCCAGCAGGCAAGGGCCAGGGGCTACAGATACGCAGTATTTT
TRBV19,.,.,TRBJ1-1,CASSIVSGKNTEAFF,TGTGCCAGTAGTATTGTGTCAGGGAAGAACACTGAAGCTTTCTTT
TRBV6-1,TRBD1,.,TRBJ2-7,CASSEWGQGAIRLSYEQYF,TGTGCCAGCAGTGAATGGGGACAGGGGGCAATACGGCTCTCCTACGAGCAGTACTTC
TRBV28,.,.,TRBJ2-7,CATPPRDGGTYEQYF,TGTGCCACCCCCCCCCGGGACGGGGGAACCTACGAGCAGTACTTC
TRBV7-3,TRBD1,few,TRBJ1-1,CASSLRQGTEAFF,TGTGCCAGCAGCCTAAGACAGGGGACTGAAGCTTTCTTT
TRBV29-1,.,.,TRBJ1-6,CSVGQGDNSPLHF,TGCAGCGTTGGGCAGGGTGATAATTCACCCCTCCACTTT